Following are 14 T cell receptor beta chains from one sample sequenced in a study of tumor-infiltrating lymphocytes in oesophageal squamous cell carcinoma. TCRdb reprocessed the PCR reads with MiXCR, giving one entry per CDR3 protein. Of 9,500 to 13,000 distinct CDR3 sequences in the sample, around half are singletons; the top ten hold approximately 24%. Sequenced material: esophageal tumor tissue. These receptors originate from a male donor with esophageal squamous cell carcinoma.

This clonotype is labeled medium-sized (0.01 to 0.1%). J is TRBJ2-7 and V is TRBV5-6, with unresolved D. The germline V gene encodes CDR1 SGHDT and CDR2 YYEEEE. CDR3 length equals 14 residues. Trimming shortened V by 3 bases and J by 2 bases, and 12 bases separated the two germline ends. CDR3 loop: CASSWALGTYEQYF. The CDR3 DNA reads TGTGCCAGCAGCTGGGCGCTAGGAACCTACGAGCAGTACTTC.

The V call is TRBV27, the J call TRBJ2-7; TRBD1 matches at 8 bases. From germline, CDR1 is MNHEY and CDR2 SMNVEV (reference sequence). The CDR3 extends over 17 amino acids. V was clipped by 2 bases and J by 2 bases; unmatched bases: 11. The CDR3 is CASSLRWTGTSPYEQYF. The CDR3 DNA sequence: TGTGCCAGCAGTTTAAGATGGACAGGGACCTCCCCCTACGAGCAGTACTTC.

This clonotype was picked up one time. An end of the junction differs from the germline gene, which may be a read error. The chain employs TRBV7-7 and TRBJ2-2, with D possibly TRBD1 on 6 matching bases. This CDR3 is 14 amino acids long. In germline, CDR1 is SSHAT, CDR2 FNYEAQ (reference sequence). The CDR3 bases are TGTGCTAGCAGCTTAACAGGGAGCACCGGGGAGCTGTTTTTT. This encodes CASSLTGSTGELFF. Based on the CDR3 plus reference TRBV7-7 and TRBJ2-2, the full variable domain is GAGVSQSPRYKVTKRGQDVTLRCDPISSHATLYWYQQALGQGPEFLTYFNYEAQPDKSGLPSDRFSAERPEGSISTLTIQRTEQRDSAMYRCASSLTGSTGELFFGEGSRLTVL.

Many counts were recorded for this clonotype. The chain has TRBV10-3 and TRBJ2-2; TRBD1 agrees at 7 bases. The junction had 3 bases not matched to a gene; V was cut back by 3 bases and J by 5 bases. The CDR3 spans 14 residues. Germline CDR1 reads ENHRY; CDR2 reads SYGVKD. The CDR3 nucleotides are TGTGCCATCAGTGATAACAGGGGTACCGGGGAGCTGTTTTTT. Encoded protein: CAISDNRGTGELFF.

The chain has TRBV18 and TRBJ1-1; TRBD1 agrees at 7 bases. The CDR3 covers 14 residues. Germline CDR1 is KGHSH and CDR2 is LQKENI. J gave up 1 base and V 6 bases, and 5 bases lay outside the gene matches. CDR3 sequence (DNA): TGTGCCAGCTCGCGACAGGGCTCGAACACTGAAGCTTTCTTT. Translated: CASSRQGSNTEAFF.

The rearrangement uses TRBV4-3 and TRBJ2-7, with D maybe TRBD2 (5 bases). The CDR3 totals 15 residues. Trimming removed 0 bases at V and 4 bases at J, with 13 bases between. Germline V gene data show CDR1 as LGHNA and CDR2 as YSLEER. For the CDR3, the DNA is TGCGCCAGCAGCCAAGATCGAGGGTTGGGATACGAGCAGTACTTC. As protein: CASSQDRGLGYEQYF.

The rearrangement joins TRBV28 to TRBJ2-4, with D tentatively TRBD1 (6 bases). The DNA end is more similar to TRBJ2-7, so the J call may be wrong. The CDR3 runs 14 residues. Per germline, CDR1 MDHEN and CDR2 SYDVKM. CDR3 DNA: TGTGCCAGCACTACAGGGTCTAACTCCTACGAGCAGTACTTC. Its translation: CASTTGSNSYEQYF.

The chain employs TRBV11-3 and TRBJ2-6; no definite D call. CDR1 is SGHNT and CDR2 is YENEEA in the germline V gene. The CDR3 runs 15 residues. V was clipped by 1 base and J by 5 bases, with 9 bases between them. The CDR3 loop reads CASSLGDKRANVLTF. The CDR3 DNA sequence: TGTGCCAGCAGCTTAGGTGATAAGCGGGCCAACGTCCTGACTTTC. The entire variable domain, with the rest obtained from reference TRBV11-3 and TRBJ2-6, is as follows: EAGVVQSPRYKIIEKKQPVAFWCNPISGHNTLYWYLQNLGQGPELLIRYENEEAVDDSQLPKDRFSAERLKGVDSTLKIQPAELGDSAVYLCASSLGDKRANVLTFGAGSRLTVL.

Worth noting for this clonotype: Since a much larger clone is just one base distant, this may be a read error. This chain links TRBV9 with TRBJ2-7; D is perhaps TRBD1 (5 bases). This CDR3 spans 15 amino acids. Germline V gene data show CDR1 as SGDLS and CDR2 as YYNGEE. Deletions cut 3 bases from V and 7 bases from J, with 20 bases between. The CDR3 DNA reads TGTGCCAGCAGCGATACAGGTCAAGGCATTGGTGAGCAGTACTTC. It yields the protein CASSDTGQGIGEQYF.

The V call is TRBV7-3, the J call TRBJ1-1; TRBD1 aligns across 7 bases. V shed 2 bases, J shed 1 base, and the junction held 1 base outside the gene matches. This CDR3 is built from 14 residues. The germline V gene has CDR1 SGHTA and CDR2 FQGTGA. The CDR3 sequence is CASSLGTENTEAFF. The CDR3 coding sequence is TGTGCCAGCAGCTTAGGGACAGAGAACACTGAAGCTTTCTTT.

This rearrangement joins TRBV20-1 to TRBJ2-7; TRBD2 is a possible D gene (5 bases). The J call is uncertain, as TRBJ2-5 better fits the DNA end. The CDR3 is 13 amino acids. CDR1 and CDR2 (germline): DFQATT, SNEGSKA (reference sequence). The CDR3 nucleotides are TGCAGTGTCCAACGGGATGGCGTGGAGACCCAGTACTTC. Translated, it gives CSVQRDGVETQYF.

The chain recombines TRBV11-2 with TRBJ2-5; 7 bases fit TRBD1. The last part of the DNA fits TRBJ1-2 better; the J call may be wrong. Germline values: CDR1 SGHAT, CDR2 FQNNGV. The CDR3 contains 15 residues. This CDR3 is CASSLGQGGNYGYTF. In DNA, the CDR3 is TGTGCCAGCAGCTTAGGACAGGGCGGAAACTATGGCTACACCTTC.

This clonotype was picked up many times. The CDR3 DNA follows: TGTGCCAGCAGTCGGACGACTAGCGGGAGGGGGGAGACCCAGTACTTC. Its translation: CASSRTTSGRGETQYF. V is TRBV6-1 and J is TRBJ2-5; 14 bases are a match to TRBD2. The CDR3 contains 16 residues. CDR1 and CDR2 from the germline V gene are MNHNS and SASEGT. The junction had 7 bases not matched to a gene; V was cut back by 5 bases and J by 5 bases.

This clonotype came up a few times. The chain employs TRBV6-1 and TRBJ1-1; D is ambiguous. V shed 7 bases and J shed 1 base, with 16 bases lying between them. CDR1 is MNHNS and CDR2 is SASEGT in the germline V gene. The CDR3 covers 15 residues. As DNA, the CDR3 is TGTGCCAGCATAGACTTAGGTACGACGAACACTGAAGCTTTCTTT. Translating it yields CASIDLGTTNTEAFF.